This T cell receptor (beta chain) was captured by sequencing in a study of response to subunit inactivated influenza vaccine. Findings and caveats of the study: Each seasonal flu vaccination may recruit only limited new T cells, authors suggested.

This clonotype was found a few times. Its antigen is not known. TCRdb called the RT-PCR reads again in MiXCR, with one record for every CDR3 protein. This sample has about 160,000 distinct CDR3 sequences, with approximately 11% found just once. V was clipped by 2 bases and J by 1 base, with 17 bases between them. CDR3 length equals 17 residues. Germline V CDR1 and CDR2: SGHVS, FQNEAQ. This sequence originates from a man aged 50 or older who received an inactivated influenza vaccine. This chain uses TRBV7-8 with TRBJ2-5; D may be TRBD1 (6 bases). The sample here was non-naive T cells sorted from PBMCs, taken around seven weeks after vaccination. CDR3 sequence: CASSLIPFRTVQETQYF. The CDR3 DNA is TGTGCCAGCAGCTTAATTCCATTCCGGACAGTCCAAGAGACCCAGTACTTC.